This T cell receptor (beta chain) derives from a study of vaccination effects on CD4 cells after COVID-19. Using viral peptide pools, the ViraFEST assay grew out antigen-specific CD4+ T cells prior to sequencing. CD4+ T cell isolation took place after about 11 days of culture. Participants received two doses of either the BNT162b2 or mRNA-1273 vaccine. A half-volume exchange with IL-2 medium occurred on days 3 and 7. Measured with immunoSEQ multiplex PCR; TCRdb has only the in-frame clones, and not every one. The data show about 66,000 clones, around three quarters seen once. Trimming removed 3 bases at V and 7 bases at J, with 12 bases between. The CDR3 runs 13 residues. As concerns this clone: Antigen: not known.

This chain links TRBV12-3 or TRBV12-4 with TRBJ1-1, with D unresolved. This specimen consisted of CD4+ T cells from PBMCs cultured with HCoV-OC43 spike peptides, obtained after COVID-19 vaccination. Stated subset: HCoV-OC43 spike overlapping peptide pool stimulation. The TCR was taken from a human donor who received a COVID-19 vaccine. CDR3 DNA: TGTGCCAGCAGTTTCCGGCAAGCCGGTGAAGCTTTCTTT. Translated: CASSFRQAGEAFF.